This TCR beta chain was observed in a study of Graves' ophthalmopathy and Graves' hyperthyroidism. Amplification targeted the TCR beta CDR3 regions, with RNA transcripts as the source material. An opening RT-PCR round employed HTBI primers and preceded a second-round multiplex PCR. One entry per CDR3 protein results from TCRdb running MiXCR on the multiplex PCR reads. The repertoire holds 200,000 to 300,000 distinct CDR3 sequences, with around 42% as singletons. Trimming left V 1 base short and J 8 bases short, with 11 bases between. The germline V gene has CDR1 SGHTA and CDR2 FQGNSA. This CDR3 comprises 13 residues.

Specimen: peripheral blood. This clonotype was sampled from an adult man with Graves' ophthalmopathy. The rearrangement uses TRBV7-2 and TRBJ1-2, with D perhaps TRBD1 (6 bases). CDR3 loop: CASSLGGGRGYTF. CDR3 nucleotide sequence: TGTGCCAGCAGCTTAGGGGGGGGGCGGGGCTACACCTTC.